This T cell receptor beta chain originates from a study of blood T cell repertoires in COVID-19. Study summary: The origin of the acute and convalescent COVID-19 samples was the United States, Italy and Spain. PBMCs, B-cell-depleted T cells, or T cells were the source of the cDNA or gDNA that made up the material.

Germline assignment: CDR1 KGHSH and CDR2 LQKENI. Unmatched junction bases numbered 4, after V lost 4 bases and J lost 4 bases. The CDR3 spans 15 residues. Per the study methods: Using reference gene primer amplification, nucleated cell counts were estimated. Produced via immunoSEQ multiplex PCR; TCRdb's table is partial and in-frame only. V and J calls and clone size come straight from that table; D and trimming were deduced from the DNA. The sample includes about 76,000 clones, approximately 80% of them seen just once. Specimen: peripheral blood. V gene TRBV18 combines with J gene TRBJ2-1; 10 bases are a match to TRBD1. The TCR originated in a man at least 80 years old with acute or convalescent COVID-19. The CDR3 loop reads CASSLRTGGYNEQFF. The CDR3 coding sequence is TGTGCCAGCTCACTACGGACAGGGGGGTACAATGAGCAGTTCTTC.